This T cell receptor (beta chain) was sequenced during a study of T cells in Graves' hyperthyroidism and ophthalmopathy. TCR beta CDR3 region amplification was performed from RNA transcripts. During a first-round RT-PCR of the TCR CDR3, the HTBI primer set was used. Via MiXCR, TCRdb re-called the multiplex PCR reads, giving one row per CDR3 protein. Of roughly 300,000 distinct CDR3 sequences in the sample, 21% were seen once. The CDR3 loop spans 16 amino acids. CDR1 and CDR2 from the germline V gene are MGHDK and SYGVNS. Deletions cut 8 bases from V and 0 bases from J, with 16 bases between. The V call is TRBV25-1, the J call TRBJ2-2; D tentatively fits TRBD1 or TRBD2 (5 bases each). What was sequenced was blood. The origin of this receptor is a woman in her forties or fifties with Graves' hyperthyroidism. The CDR3 reads CASRLPMGPNTGELFF. The DNA for the CDR3 is TGTGCCAGCCGATTACCTATGGGACCGAACACCGGGGAGCTGTTTTTT.